What follows are 26 T cell receptor beta chains derived from one specimen sequenced in a study of blood T cell repertoires in COVID-19. TCRdb's copy holds only in-frame clones and misses some; the assay was immunoSEQ multiplex PCR. The table has some 150,000 clones, roughly 90% seen once. The sequenced sample consisted of peripheral blood. These receptors all stem from a man between 60 and 75 years old with acute or convalescent COVID-19.

The rearrangement links TRBV4-1 to TRBJ2-3, with D perhaps matching TRBD1 (5 bases). Trimming removed 0 bases at V and 0 bases at J, with 10 bases between. Germline V gene data show CDR1 as MGHRA and CDR2 as YSYEKL. This CDR3 is 16 amino acids long. DNA of the CDR3: TGCGCCAGCAGCCAAGAACCAGGGATTAGCACAGATACGCAGTATTTT. Its translation: CASSQEPGISTDTQYF.

V is TRBV7-3 and J is TRBJ2-3; 7 bases agree with TRBD1. CDR3 length: 14 residues. V lost 5 bases, J lost 0 bases, and 2 bases stayed unmatched. CDR1 and CDR2 (germline): SGHTA, FQGTGA. The CDR3 nucleotides are TGTGCCAGCAGCCCGGGACAGAGCACAGATACGCAGTATTTT. The encoded protein is CASSPGQSTDTQYF.

This chain links TRBV4-2 with TRBJ2-2; 10 bases match TRBD2. This CDR3 spans 16 amino acids. CDR1 LGHNA and CDR2 YNFKEQ come from the germline V gene. After removal of 8 bases from V and 4 bases from J, the junction contained 10 bases not matched to a gene. The CDR3 coding sequence is TGTGCCAGCGGAGGGAAGAGCGGGGGGGGCACCGGGGAGCTGTTTTTT. Translating gives CASGGKSGGGTGELFF.

This chain joins TRBV20-1 and TRBJ1-2, with no clear D. CDR3 size: 14 residues. Germline V lookup: CDR1 DFQATT, CDR2 SNEGSKA (reference sequence). V gave up 3 bases and J gave up 6 bases, with 17 bases separating them. CDR3 sequence reads: CSASSTIRTNGYTF. In DNA, the CDR3 is TGCAGTGCTAGTTCCACGATAAGGACTAATGGCTACACCTTC.

The rearrangement uses TRBV5-1 and TRBJ1-4; D may be TRBD1 (5 bases). There are 15 residues in the CDR3. Germline V gene data show CDR1 as SGHRS and CDR2 as YFSETQ. V was pared by 3 bases and J by 6 bases, with 15 bases between. The CDR3 is CASSSRGLDYEKLFF. The CDR3 region has the DNA TGCGCCAGCAGCTCAAGGGGTTTAGATTATGAAAAACTGTTTTTT.

This clone was detected many times. The chain is built from TRBV27 and TRBJ2-7; 7 bases are a match to TRBD1. V was clipped by 5 bases and J by 0 bases; unmatched bases: 4. There are 14 residues in the CDR3. Looked up from germline, CDR1 is MNHEY and CDR2 is SMNVEV (reference sequence). The CDR3 nucleotides read TGTGCCAGCAGTCCGGGACAGCACTCCTACGAGCAGTACTTC. Protein: CASSPGQHSYEQYF.

The J gene is TRBJ1-2, the V gene TRBV5-1; possibly TRBD1 for D (6 bases). Trimming shortened V by 1 base and J by 8 bases, and 12 bases separated the two germline ends. Looked up from germline, CDR1 is SGHRS and CDR2 is YFSETQ. This CDR3 region has 13 residues. CDR3 region: CASSLWQGRGYTF. For the CDR3, the DNA is TGCGCCAGCAGCTTGTGGCAGGGGAGAGGCTACACCTTC.

This clone was seen once. The gene calls are TRBV6-5 and TRBJ1-2; TRBD1 might be the D (5 bases). Germline V gene lookup returns CDR1 MNHEY and CDR2 SVGAGI. The CDR3 length is 15 residues. Trimming removed 7 bases from V and 4 bases from J, with 19 bases in between. Written as DNA, the CDR3 is TGTGCCAGCACCAGTTCGGGGGAGGGATTCTATGGCTACACCTTC. It yields the protein CASTSSGEGFYGYTF.

This chain links TRBV10-3 with TRBJ2-7; the D gene is possibly TRBD1 (5 bases). The CDR3 spans 11 residues. V was trimmed by 4 bases and J by 5 bases, leaving 6 bases between them. The germline V gene has CDR1 ENHRY and CDR2 SYGVKD. CDR3 nucleotides: TGTGCCATCAGTGGCAGGGACGAGCAGTACTTC. Translation: CAISGRDEQYF.

The chain links TRBV5-4 to TRBJ1-3, with TRBD1 identical over 7 bases. Trimming removed 0 bases from V and 1 base from J; junction bases left unmatched: 1. The CDR3 is 15 residues long. Germline CDR1 and CDR2: SGHNT and YYREEE (reference sequence). In DNA, the CDR3 is TGTGCCAGCAGCTTGGCCAGGGGGTCTGGAAACACCATATATTTT. This gives the protein CASSLARGSGNTIYF.

The chain is built from TRBV7-9 and TRBJ2-1; D perhaps matches TRBD2 (6 bases). The CDR3 runs to 17 residues. Germline values: CDR1 SEHNR, CDR2 FQNEAQ (reference sequence). Trimming took off 5 bases at V and 3 bases at J, with 20 bases between the two ends. As DNA, the CDR3 is TGTGCCAGCAGCCTACCGCGGAGGGAAGACTACTACAATGAGCAGTTCTTC. This sequence encodes CASSLPRREDYYNEQFF.

The V and J genes are TRBV24-1 and TRBJ1-2; 7 bases agree with TRBD1. Germline CDR1 is KGHDR and CDR2 is SFDVKD. V lost 3 bases and J lost 6; bases outside the gene matches: 12. This CDR3 spans 16 amino acids. The CDR3 is CATSDPSRTGLDGYTF. Written as DNA, the CDR3 is TGTGCCACCAGTGATCCATCCCGGACAGGTTTGGATGGCTACACCTTC.

This rearrangement joins TRBV30 to TRBJ1-1, with 7 bases aligning to TRBD1. The CDR3 runs to 14 residues. Germline assignment: CDR1 GTSNPN and CDR2 SVGIG (reference sequence). V lost 5 bases and J lost 5; bases outside the gene matches: 11. Written as DNA, the CDR3 is TGTGCCTGGGAGAAGACAGGGAGCGGAACTGAAGCTTTCTTT. Its protein is CAWEKTGSGTEAFF.

The chain uses TRBV2 and TRBJ2-2, with TRBD2 matching 7 bases. J gave up 7 bases and V 7 bases, and 9 bases lay outside the gene matches. CDR3 length equals 14 residues. Germline CDR1 is SNHLY and CDR2 is FYNNEI. CDR3 in amino acids: CASKGGFIGGELFF. The DNA for the CDR3 is TGTGCCAGCAAGGGAGGGTTTATCGGCGGGGAGCTGTTTTTT.

The V and J genes are TRBV7-2 and TRBJ2-5; TRBD2 is a possible D gene (5 bases). The CDR3 is 15 residues long. The germline gives CDR1 SGHTA, CDR2 FQGNSA. Trimming removed 3 bases from V and 0 bases from J, with 11 bases in between. CDR3: CASSFRFGNQETQYF. CDR3 DNA sequence: TGTGCCAGCAGCTTCAGGTTCGGGAACCAAGAGACCCAGTACTTC.

This clone came up a few times. The chain couples TRBV21-1 to TRBJ1-3; the D segment call TRBD1 is taken from the table without a DNA check. TRBV21-1 is recorded as a pseudogene. The length of the CDR3 is 15 residues. This chain's CDR3 is CASIKFRVGGNTIYF. DNA of the CDR3: TGTGCCAGCATAAAATTCAGGGTCGGGGGAAACACCATATATTTT.

This chain joins TRBV25-1 and TRBJ1-1; D might be TRBD1 (5 bases). Germline-derived CDR1 and CDR2 are MGHDK and SYGVNS. The CDR3 totals 13 residues. V was cut by 7 bases and J by 1 base, with 10 bases left in between. Here the CDR3 DNA reads TGTGCCAGCACCGGACACCCGAACACTGAAGCTTTCTTT. It is translated as CASTGHPNTEAFF. The full variable domain, completed using reference TRBV25-1 and TRBJ1-1, is EADIYQTPRYLVIGTGKKITLECSQTMGHDKMYWYQQDPGMELHLIHYSYGVNSTEKGDLSSESTVSRIRTEHFPLTLESARPSHTSQYLCASTGHPNTEAFFGQGTRLTVV.

The V and J genes are TRBV7-2 and TRBJ1-2, with 8 bases fitting TRBD1. Looked up from germline, CDR1 is SGHTA and CDR2 is FQGNSA. V lost 5 bases and J lost 0; bases outside the gene matches: 2. This CDR3 has 14 amino acids. CDR3 loop: CASSRTGSNYGYTF. The CDR3 DNA reads as TGTGCCAGCAGCCGGACAGGGTCTAACTATGGCTACACCTTC. Full variable domain (outside the CDR3, taken from reference TRBV7-2 and TRBJ1-2): GAGVSQSPSNKVTEKGKDVELRCDPISGHTALYWYRQSLGQGLEFLIYFQGNSAPDKSGLPSDRFSAERTGGSVSTLTIQRTQQEDSAVYLCASSRTGSNYGYTFGSGTRLTVV.

CDR3: CASSPGTGGSGELFF. DNA for the CDR3: TGCGCCAGCAGCCCCGGGACAGGGGGGTCCGGGGAGCTGTTTTTT. The genes are TRBV5-1 and TRBJ2-2, with 11 bases identical to TRBD1. Germline CDR1 and CDR2: SGHRS and YFSETQ. V dropped 4 bases and J dropped 6; count of bases not matched to a gene: 5. CDR3 length: 15 residues.

This chain links TRBV6-2 or TRBV6-3 with TRBJ2-1; D perhaps matches TRBD1 (5 bases). Germline V lookup: CDR1 MNHEY, CDR2 SVGEGT. The CDR3 extends over 13 amino acids. Deletions cut 4 bases from V and 4 bases from J, with 8 bases between. The CDR3 loop is CASSLNRYNEQFF. In DNA, the CDR3 is TGTGCCAGCAGTTTAAACAGGTACAATGAGCAGTTCTTC.

This clone was observed a single time. This chain connects TRBV6-2 or TRBV6-3 to TRBJ1-2; tentative D call: TRBD1 (5 bases). Germline loops: CDR1 MNHEY, CDR2 SVGEGT. CDR3 length: 20 amino acids. V was shortened by 3 bases and J by 2 bases, with 28 bases between the two germline ends. The DNA for the CDR3 is TGTGCCAGCAGTTATCCCAAGACAGAAATTGGAGGGGCCTTCAACTATGGCTACACCTTC. Translation gives CASSYPKTEIGGAFNYGYTF.

The chain has TRBV7-9 and TRBJ2-7, with D perhaps TRBD1 (5 bases). The CDR3 totals 15 residues. V lost 3 bases and J lost 0, with 12 bases in between. Germline V CDR1 and CDR2: SEHNR, FQNEAQ (reference sequence). The CDR3 region is CASSFSDSSSYEQYF. The CDR3 DNA sequence: TGTGCCAGCAGCTTTTCCGACAGTTCCTCCTACGAGCAGTACTTC.

The chain carries TRBV18 and TRBJ1-3, with 7 bases identical to TRBD1. The CDR3 loop spans 15 amino acids. From germline, CDR1 is KGHSH and CDR2 LQKENI. Trimming at V came to 4 bases and at J to 4 bases, leaving 7 bases not matched to a gene. CDR3 loop: CASSRSQGEGNTIYF. CDR3 coding DNA: TGTGCCAGCTCACGTTCGCAGGGGGAAGGAAACACCATATATTTT.

The rearrangement joins TRBV19 to TRBJ1-1, with D perhaps TRBD1 (6 bases). This CDR3 has 14 residues. V gave up 3 bases and J gave up 9 bases, with 17 bases separating them. From germline, CDR1 is LNHDA and CDR2 SQIVND (reference sequence). The CDR3 nucleotides are TGTGCCAGTAGTATGTTACGGAGAGGACAGAAAGCTTTCTTT. Translated, it gives CASSMLRRGQKAFF. Together with reference TRBV19 and TRBJ1-1, the CDR3 gives the full variable domain: DGGITQSPKYLFRKEGQNVTLSCEQNLNHDAMYWYRQDPGQGLRLIYYSQIVNDFQKGDIAEGYSVSREKKESFPLTVTSAQKNPTAFYLCASSMLRRGQKAFFGQGTRLTVV.

This chain joins TRBV5-8 and TRBJ1-4; 7 bases line up with TRBD1. V was clipped by 4 bases and J by 5 bases; unmatched bases: 8. The germline V gene has CDR1 SGHTS and CDR2 YDEGEE. The CDR3 is made up of 15 amino acids. The CDR3 bases are TGTGCCAGCAGCCCCGAGGGACAGATAAATGAAAAACTGTTTTTT. Amino acid sequence: CASSPEGQINEKLFF.

J is TRBJ1-4 and V is TRBV19; D gene unclear. Per the germline V gene, CDR1 is LNHDA and CDR2 is SQIVND (reference sequence). Deletions cut 11 bases from V and 2 bases from J, with 12 bases between. CDR3 length equals 13 residues. CDR3 DNA sequence: TGTGCCGTCGGGGAGGGCACTAATGAAAAACTGTTTTTT. Amino acids: CAVGEGTNEKLFF.